These T cell receptor beta chains were read from a single sample in a study of blood T cells in healthy people across ages. From the 5' RACE reads, TCRdb called clonotypes with MiXCR, one entry per CDR3 protein. The repertoire holds 1.4 million to 1.5 million distinct CDR3 sequences, roughly 45% seen once, with roughly 7.9% in the top ten. Material: blood. These receptors were obtained from a woman aged 18-29 years in good health. CDR3s include the opening cysteine and the closing phenylalanine or tryptophan. The D gene is left open where the match is weak. The size of a clone is reported for some rows only, either as once, few or many, or as a class for expanded clones.

V: TRBV2
D: NA
J: TRBJ2-3
size: NA
DNA: TGTGCCGCAGGAGGAGAAAGGGGCACAGATACGCAGTATTTT
CDR3: CAAGGERGTDTQYF

V: TRBV2
D: TRBD1
J: TRBJ1-5
size: few
DNA: TGTGCCAGCAGTCAAGACAGGGTTGATCAGCCCCAGCATTTT
CDR3: CASSQDRVDQPQHF

V: TRBV3-1
D: NA
J: TRBJ1-5
size: NA
DNA: TGTGCCAGCAGCCCCAACGGGGGTCAGCCCCAGCATTTT
CDR3: CASSPNGGQPQHF

V: TRBV4-1
D: NA
J: TRBJ1-6
size: few
DNA: TGCGCCAGCAGCCAAGTTGGTGGTAACAATTCACCCCTCCACTTT
CDR3: CASSQVGGNNSPLHF

V: TRBV3-1
D: TRBD1
J: TRBJ2-7
size: NA
DNA: TGTGCCAGATCGACACCGGGACAGTACTCCTACGAGCAGTACTTC
CDR3: CARSTPGQYSYEQYF

V: TRBV7-2
D: TRBD2
J: TRBJ2-3
size: few
DNA: TGTGCCAGCACCTTAGCGGGACCCACAGATACGCAGTATTTT
CDR3: CASTLAGPTDTQYF

V: TRBV20-1
D: TRBD2
J: TRBJ2-1
size: few
DNA: TGCAGTGCGCCGAGGGATAGCGGGGCTCTTCATGAGCAGTTCTTC
CDR3: CSAPRDSGALHEQFF

V: TRBV5-1
D: TRBD1
J: TRBJ2-7
size: few
DNA: TGCGCCAGCAGCTTTACAGGGGCGACCTACGAGCAGTACTTC
CDR3: CASSFTGATYEQYF

V: TRBV10-3
D: NA
J: TRBJ1-2
size: NA
DNA: TGTGCCATCAGTGACGCCCGGGGGAACTATGGCTACACCTTC
CDR3: CAISDARGNYGYTF

V: TRBV27
D: NA
J: TRBJ2-7
size: NA
DNA: TGTGCCAGCAGACGGGACGGCTCCTACGAGCAGTACTTC
CDR3: CASRRDGSYEQYF